The rows below give T cell receptor beta chains drawn from one sample of a study of tumor-infiltrating lymphocytes in primary liver carcinoma. A single record per CDR3 protein comes from TCRdb applying MiXCR to the multiplex PCR reads. The sample consists of fewer than 400,000 distinct CDR3 sequences, 58% of them appearing once. Specimen: peripheral blood. All receptors derive from a young woman with primary liver carcinoma and hepatitis B virus infection. The CDR3 runs from the conserved cysteine through the conserved F or W. D genes are given only for firm matches. The size entry is marked missing in some rows and otherwise reads once, few, many or a size class.

d_call	clone_size	j_call	v_call	cdr3_nt	cdr3_aa
TRBD1	-	TRBJ1-1	TRBV6-5	TGTGCCAGCAGTAGCGGGGACAGGGCAAGTTATGACACTGAAGCTTTCTTT	CASSSGDRASYDTEAFF
-	-	TRBJ2-2	TRBV28	TGTGCCAGCAGTTTATTTTTTAGGGGCACCTGGGAGCTGTTTTTT	CASSLFFRGTWELFF
-	-	TRBJ2-7	TRBV4-1	TGCGCCAGCAGCCCCGGCAGGACCCACTACGAGCAGTACTTC	CASSPGRTHYEQYF
-	-	TRBJ1-2	TRBV30	TGTGCCTGGACTAGAACACGGACGTATGGCTACACCTTC	CAWTRTRTYGYTF
-	-	TRBJ2-7	TRBV11-1	TGTGCCAGCAGCCCCCACGGCGGACTCTACGAGCAGTACTTC	CASSPHGGLYEQYF
TRBD2	few	TRBJ2-1	TRBV5-1	TGTGCCAGCAGCTGGGGGGGAAGCGGGAGCGATGAGCAGTTCTTC	CASSWGGSGSDEQFF
-	-	TRBJ2-2	TRBV6-5	TGTGCCAGCAGTTATGATCTATGGGGGATGAGTAACACCGGGGAGCTGTTTTTT	CASSYDLWGMSNTGELFF
TRBD2	-	TRBJ2-1	TRBV13	TGTGCCAGCAGCTTACGACTAGCGGGAGTCTATGAGCAGTTCTTC	CASSLRLAGVYEQFF
-	many	TRBJ1-2	TRBV14	TGTGCCAGCAGCCAAAACGTGGCAGGGACCTATGGCTACACCTTC	CASSQNVAGTYGYTF
TRBD1	-	TRBJ2-1	TRBV28	TGTGCCAGCAGTGATGTCCGGGACAGCTACAATGAGCAGTTCTTC	CASSDVRDSYNEQFF
-	-	TRBJ1-5	TRBV30	TGTGCATGGAGCACTGGAGCAGGGGAGAGTCAGCCCCAGCATTTT	CAWSTGAGESQPQHF
-	-	TRBJ2-3	TRBV29-1	TGCAGCGTTGAACCCGACGATAGAAGCACAGATACGCAGTATTTT	CSVEPDDRSTDTQYF
-	-	TRBJ2-2	TRBV7-8	TGTGCCAGCAGCTCACTTTGGGGAAACACCGGGGAGCTGTTTTTT	CASSSLWGNTGELFF
-	many	TRBJ2-7	TRBV11-1	TGTGCCAGCAGCTTTGGCAGGGAGAGCTCCTACGAGCAGTACTTC	CASSFGRESSYEQYF
-	-	TRBJ1-4	TRBV4-1	TGCGCCAGCAGCCAAGTCTTCGCCGGTGGAAAACTGTTTTTT	CASSQVFAGGKLFF
-	-	TRBJ2-5	TRBV28	TGTGACAGCAAAAGAGGGGATGTTTGGGAGACCCAGTACTTC	CDSKRGDVWETQYF
TRBD1	few	TRBJ1-6	TRBV7-8	TGTGCCAGCAGCAGACCAGGGGGGTCACCCCTCCACTTT	CASSRPGGSPLHF
-	-	TRBJ1-5	TRBV28	TGTGCCAGCAGTTCCGCCCAGGGCTACAATCAGCCCCAGCATTTT	CASSSAQGYNQPQHF
-	-	TRBJ1-1	TRBV4-2	TGTGTCAGCAGCCAAGTAGACCGTCCGAACACTGAAGCTTCCTTT	CVSSQVDRPNTEASF
-	few	TRBJ2-3	TRBV6-6	TGTGCCAGCAGTTACTCGAGGCCCAGGGTTCCAGATACGCAGTATTTT	CASSYSRPRVPDTQYF
TRBD1	-	TRBJ2-1	TRBV30	TGTGCCTGGAGTTCCGGGACAGGGAATAGGCAGTTCTTC	CAWSSGTGNRQFF
-	-	TRBJ1-1	TRBV12-3/TRBV12-4	TGTGCCAACAGTTTATTTTCGGGGCATTCGGGGAAGGGAATGAACACTGAAGCTTTCTTT	CANSLFSGHSGKGMNTEAFF
-	-	TRBJ1-4	TRBV4-3	TGCGCCAGCAGCCAAGTCTTAGCCGGTGTAAAACTGTTTTTT	CASSQVLAGVKLFF
-	-	TRBJ1-5	TRBV28	TGTGACAGCAGATTAGGGAGGCCCAATCAGCCCCAGCATTTT	CDSRLGRPNQPQHF
-	few	TRBJ2-5	TRBV7-9	TGTGCCCGCCGAAGGTTCGCAGGGGACGTCCAGGAGACCCAGTACTTC	CARRRFAGDVQETQYF
-	many	TRBJ2-7	TRBV6-5	TGTGCCAGCAGTTCTGAAGGACCCTACGAGCAGTACTTC	CASSSEGPYEQYF
-	-	TRBJ1-5	TRBV28	TGTGCCAGCAGTTTGAAGAGGGGGGGGAATCAGCCCCAGCATTTT	CASSLKRGGNQPQHF
-	-	TRBJ2-7	TRBV28	TGTGCCCGCAGCCTCCCTTTGGGCGGATGGCATTCCTACGAGCAGTACTTC	CARSLPLGGWHSYEQYF
-	many	TRBJ2-2	TRBV11-2	TGTGCCAGCAGCACAACTAACACCGGGGAGCTGTTTTTT	CASSTTNTGELFF
-	many	TRBJ2-2	TRBV29-1	TGCAGCGTTCTAGTTTCAGGGGCCAACACCGGGGAGCTGTTTTTT	CSVLVSGANTGELFF
TRBD1	-	TRBJ2-7	TRBV29-1	TGCAGCGTTCAAGGACAGGGCTTCTACGAGCAGTGCTTC	CSVQGQGFYEQCF
-	-	TRBJ2-7	TRBV4-3	TGCGCCAGCAGTCAAGAAGGAGTGGGGAGGACAAGGACTCGCGAGCAGTACTTC	CASSQEGVGRTRTREQYF
-	many	TRBJ2-1	TRBV12-3/TRBV12-4	TGTGCCAGCAGTTTAGGGGGCGGGGTCTCCTACAATGAGCAGTTCTTC	CASSLGGGVSYNEQFF
-	-	TRBJ2-3	TRBV14	TGTGCCAGCAGCTATCATTTAACTGGGGGAGATACGCAGTATTTT	CASSYHLTGGDTQYF
-	-	TRBJ2-1	TRBV11-2	TGTGCCAGCAGCTTAGTCGGTGGGAGTTACTTCAATGAGGAGTTCTTC	CASSLVGGSYFNEEFF
TRBD2	-	TRBJ2-1	TRBV7-9	TGTGCCAGCATCCCTGGCGGGAGCTCCTACAATGAGCAGTTCTTC	CASIPGGSSYNEQFF
TRBD2	-	TRBJ2-5	TRBV12-3/TRBV12-4	TGTGCCAGCGGCAAAACTAGCGGGATAGGGAGGGAGACCCAGTACTTC	CASGKTSGIGRETQYF
-	-	TRBJ2-7	TRBV11-1	TGTGTCAGCACCTTAACAGGGCCAGGCTCCTACGAGCAGTACTTC	CVSTLTGPGSYEQYF
TRBD1	few	TRBJ1-4	TRBV10-3	TGTGCCATAGGGGGCGCGGGGGAAAAACTGTTTTTT	CAIGGAGEKLFF
-	many	TRBJ2-7	TRBV11-2	TGTGCCAGCAGTTATAGCGGTCCCGCCTACGAGCAGTACTTC	CASSYSGPAYEQYF
-	few	TRBJ2-5	TRBV5-4	TGTGCCAGCAGCTTGGCCGACACGGGGGCTCAAGAGACCCAGTACTTC	CASSLADTGAQETQYF
TRBD1	once	TRBJ2-2	TRBV30	TGTGCCTGGGCACAGGGGGCCGGGGAGCTGTTTTTT	CAWAQGAGELFF
-	-	TRBJ1-1	TRBV12-3/TRBV12-4	TGTGCCAGCAGTCCAGGGGCGAGTACTGAAGCTTTCTTT	CASSPGASTEAFF
TRBD2	-	TRBJ2-5	TRBV5-6	TGTGCCAGCAGCTCTACCGGACTAGGTGTCACAGAGACCCAGTACTTC	CASSSTGLGVTETQYF